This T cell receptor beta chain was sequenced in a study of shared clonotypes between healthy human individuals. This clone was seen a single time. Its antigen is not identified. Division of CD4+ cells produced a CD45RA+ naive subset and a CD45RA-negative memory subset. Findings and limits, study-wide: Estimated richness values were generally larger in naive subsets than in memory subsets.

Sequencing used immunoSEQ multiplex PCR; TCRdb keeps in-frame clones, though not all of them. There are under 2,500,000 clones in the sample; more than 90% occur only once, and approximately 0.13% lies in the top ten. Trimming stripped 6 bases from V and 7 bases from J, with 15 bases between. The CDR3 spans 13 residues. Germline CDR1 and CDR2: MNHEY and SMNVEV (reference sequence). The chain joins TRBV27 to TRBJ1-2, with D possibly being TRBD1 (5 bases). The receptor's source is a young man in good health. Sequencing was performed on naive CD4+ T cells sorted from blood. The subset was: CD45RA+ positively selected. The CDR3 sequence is CASRTSGGIGYTF. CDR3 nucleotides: TGTGCCAGCAGAACATCCGGGGGTATTGGCTACACCTTC.